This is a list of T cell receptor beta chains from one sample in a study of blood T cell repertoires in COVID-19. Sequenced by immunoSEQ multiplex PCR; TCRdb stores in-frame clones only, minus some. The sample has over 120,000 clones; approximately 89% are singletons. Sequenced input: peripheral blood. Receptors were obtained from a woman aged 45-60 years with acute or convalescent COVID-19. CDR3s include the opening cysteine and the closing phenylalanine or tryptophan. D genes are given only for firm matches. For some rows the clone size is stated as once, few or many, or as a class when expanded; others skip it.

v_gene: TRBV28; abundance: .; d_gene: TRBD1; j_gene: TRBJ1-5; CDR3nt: TGTGCCAGCAGTGGTGTAATACAGGGGGATCAGCCCCAGCATTTT; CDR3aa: CASSGVIQGDQPQHF
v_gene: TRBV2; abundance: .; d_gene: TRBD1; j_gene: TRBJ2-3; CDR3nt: TGTGCCAGCAGTGAAGAACAGGGGGCTAGCACAGATACGCAGTATTTT; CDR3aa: CASSEEQGASTDTQYF
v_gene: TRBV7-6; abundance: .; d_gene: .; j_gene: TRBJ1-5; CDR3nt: TGTGCCAGCAGCCCATATACAGGATCTCATAGCAATCAGCCCCAGCATTTT; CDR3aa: CASSPYTGSHSNQPQHF
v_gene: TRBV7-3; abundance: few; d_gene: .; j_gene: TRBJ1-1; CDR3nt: TGTGCCAGCAGCTCGACAGGAGGGAACACTGAAGCTTTCTTT; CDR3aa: CASSSTGGNTEAFF
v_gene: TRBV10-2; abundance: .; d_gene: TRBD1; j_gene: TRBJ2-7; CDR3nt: TGCGCCAGCAGTGTGGCGGGACAGGGGGCATACGAGCAGTACTTC; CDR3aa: CASSVAGQGAYEQYF
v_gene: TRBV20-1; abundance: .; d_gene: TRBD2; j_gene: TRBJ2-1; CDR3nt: TGCAGTGCTAGTTGGGGGACTAGCTCCTACAATGAGCAGTTCTTC; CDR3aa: CSASWGTSSYNEQFF
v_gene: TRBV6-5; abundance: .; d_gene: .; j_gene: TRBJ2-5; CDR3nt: TGTGCCAGCAGTTACTCGTCCGGGTACCAAGAGACCCAGTACTTC; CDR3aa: CASSYSSGYQETQYF
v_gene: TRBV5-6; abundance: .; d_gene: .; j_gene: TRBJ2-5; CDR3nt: TGTGCCAGCATACTCCGGTCCCTTAGCGAGACCCAGTACTTC; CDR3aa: CASILRSLSETQYF
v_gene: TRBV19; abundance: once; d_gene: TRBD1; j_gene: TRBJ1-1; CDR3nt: TGTGCCAGTAGTAGGACAGGGCCCCCGGAGACTGAAGCTTTCTTT; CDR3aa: CASSRTGPPETEAFF
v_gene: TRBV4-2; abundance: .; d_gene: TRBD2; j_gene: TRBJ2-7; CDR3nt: TGTGCCAGCAGCCACTCGAGAAGGGTAGCGGGAGAACACGAGCAGTACTTC; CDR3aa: CASSHSRRVAGEHEQYF
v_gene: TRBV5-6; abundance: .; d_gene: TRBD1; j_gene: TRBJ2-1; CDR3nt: TGTGCCAGCAGCATTGGGACAGGGCACTACAATGAGCAGTTCTTC; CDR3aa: CASSIGTGHYNEQFF
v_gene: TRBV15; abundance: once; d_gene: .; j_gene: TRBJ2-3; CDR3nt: TGTGCCACCAGCACCCTGACAGTGACTAGCACAGATACGCAGTATTTT; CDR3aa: CATSTLTVTSTDTQYF
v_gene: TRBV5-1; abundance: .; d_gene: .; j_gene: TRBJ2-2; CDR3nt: TGCGCCAGCAGGTCAGGGTCGGGGGAGCTGTTTTTT; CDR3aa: CASRSGSGELFF
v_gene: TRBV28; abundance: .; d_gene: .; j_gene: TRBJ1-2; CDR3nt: TGTGCCAGCACGGGAGGCTATGGCTACACCTTC; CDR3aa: CASTGGYGYTF
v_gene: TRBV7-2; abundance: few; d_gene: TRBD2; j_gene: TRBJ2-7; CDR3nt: TGTGCCAGCAGCTCGTCGGGACTAGCGGTCTACGAGCAGTACTTC; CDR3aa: CASSSSGLAVYEQYF